The rows below give T cell receptor beta chains drawn from one sample of a study of blood T cell dynamics during melanoma immunotherapy. The protocol was immunoSEQ multiplex PCR, while the TCRdb copy is restricted to in-frame clones and leaves out a portion. Among about 3,600 clones listed, 95% to 96% were seen once. This material consisted of effector memory CD8+ T cells from blood, taken from a patient treated with checkpoint blockade. Receptors originate from a human donor with melanoma. Both conserved end residues are part of each CDR3. D genes are given only for firm matches. Some rows mark clone size as missing; the rest say once, few, many or name a class of expanded clone.

len	v_gene	j_gene	abundance	d_gene	CDR3nt	CDR3aa
15	TRBV5-1	TRBJ2-3	-	-	TGCGCCAGCAGCTTACCCATGGAGCGGTCAGATACGCAGTATTTT	CASSLPMERSDTQYF
12	TRBV25-1	TRBJ2-7	-	-	TGTGCCAGCGGGTTCAGGGTGTACGAGCAGTACTTC	CASGFRVYEQYF
15	TRBV7-9	TRBJ2-5	-	-	TGTGCCAGCAGTCGGGGCTCGGGGCCGGGAGAGACCCAGTACTTC	CASSRGSGPGETQYF
14	TRBV29-1	TRBJ1-1	-	TRBD1	TGCAGCGGGGACGACAGGGGCAAGGGCACTGAAGCTTTCTTT	CSGDDRGKGTEAFF
15	TRBV7-2	TRBJ2-7	once	TRBD2	TGTGCCAGCAGCTTACTGGGCGGGAGGGCCTACGAGCAGTACTTC	CASSLLGGRAYEQYF
18	TRBV11-2	TRBJ1-2	-	TRBD1	TGTGCCAGCAGCTTAGTCGGAGGGGGACAGGGGCGTAACTATGGCTACACCTTC	CASSLVGGGQGRNYGYTF
16	TRBV19	TRBJ1-2	-	-	TGTGCCAGTAGTGGCCCCGGGACCTTAACGGACTATGGCTACACCTTC	CASSGPGTLTDYGYTF
14	TRBV10-1	TRBJ2-3	-	-	TGCGCCAGCAGTGAGACACACTCGGCAGATACGCAGTATTTT	CASSETHSADTQYF
15	TRBV6-1	TRBJ1-2	-	-	TGTGCCAGCAGTGAAGTAGGGCGGGGTGGTTATGGCTACACCTTC	CASSEVGRGGYGYTF
12	TRBV2	TRBJ2-2	once	-	TGTGCCAGACTTAAGAACACCGGGGAGCTGTTTTTT	CARLKNTGELFF
12	TRBV28	TRBJ1-2	-	-	TGTGCCAGCAGTTTCCGGGGGAATGGCTACACCTTC	CASSFRGNGYTF
13	TRBV4-1	TRBJ1-5	-	-	TGCGCCAGCAGCCAAGATCACGTTCAGCCCCAGCATTTT	CASSQDHVQPQHF
13	TRBV5-6	TRBJ2-7	-	-	TGTGCCAGCACGCCTAAGGGGGGTGACGAGCAGTACTTC	CASTPKGGDEQYF
12	TRBV10-2	TRBJ2-1	-	-	TGCGCCAGCAGCATACAGCACAATGAGCAGTTCTTC	CASSIQHNEQFF
12	TRBV29-1	TRBJ1-2	-	TRBD1	TGCAGCGTTGATGACAGGGCATATGGCTACACCTTC	CSVDDRAYGYTF
16	TRBV11-3	TRBJ2-2	once	TRBD1	TGTGCCAGCAGCTCCCGGGACAGGGGTAACACCGGGGAGCTGTTTTTT	CASSSRDRGNTGELFF
13	TRBV19	TRBJ2-1	-	-	TGTGCCAGTAGTTTATTCACAGGGAGCGGGCAGTTCTTC	CASSLFTGSGQFF
13	TRBV6-4	TRBJ1-1	-	-	TGTGCCAGCAGTGACGGGGATGCGGCTGAAGCTTTCTTT	CASSDGDAAEAFF
15	TRBV5-8	TRBJ2-3	few	-	TGTGCCAGCAGCTTGGAAGTAGCTAGCACAGATACGCAGTATTTT	CASSLEVASTDTQYF
16	TRBV28	TRBJ2-7	-	TRBD2	TGTGCCAGCAATATTTTAGCGGGGGGGATCCTAGACGAGCAGTACTTC	CASNILAGGILDEQYF
14	TRBV11-2	TRBJ2-7	-	-	TGTGCCAGCAGCTTATCGAATAGGGCCTACGAGCAGTACTTC	CASSLSNRAYEQYF
13	TRBV10-3	TRBJ2-2	-	-	TGTGCCACCAGGGGGGGGCAGGACGGGGAGCTGTTTTTT	CATRGGQDGELFF
16	TRBV7-9	TRBJ2-7	-	TRBD2	TGTGCCAGCAGCTTCCAGCCTAGCGGGGACTCCTACGAGCAGTACTTC	CASSFQPSGDSYEQYF
17	TRBV13	TRBJ2-3	-	TRBD2	TGTGCCAGCAGCGGGACTAGCGGGAGATATGGTACAGATACGCAGTATTTT	CASSGTSGRYGTDTQYF
16	TRBV10-1	TRBJ2-3	-	-	TGCGCCAGCAGTGAGGGCCAGGGCGTCAACACAGATACGCAGTATTTT	CASSEGQGVNTDTQYF
12	TRBV12-5	TRBJ1-2	-	-	TGTGCTAGTGGTGATGTGGGTTTTGGCTACACCTTC	CASGDVGFGYTF
16	TRBV7-3	TRBJ2-1	-	TRBD2	TGTGCCAGCAGCGCCCTAGCGGGAGAGGGGTACAATGAGCAGTTCTTC	CASSALAGEGYNEQFF
14	TRBV25-1	TRBJ1-1	-	-	TGTGCCAGCAGTGAATCATGGGATGCAACTGAAGCTTTCTTT	CASSESWDATEAFF
16	TRBV18	TRBJ2-1	-	TRBD1	TGTGCCAGCTCACCGACCGGGACAGGGACGATCGATGAGCAGTTCTTC	CASSPTGTGTIDEQFF
11	TRBV28	TRBJ2-5	-	-	TGTGCCAGCAGTTTAGGAGAGACCCAGTACTTC	CASSLGETQYF
13	TRBV30	TRBJ1-1	once	TRBD1	TGTGCCTGGAGTGTAGGGACAGGGGATGAAGCTTTCTTT	CAWSVGTGDEAFF
16	TRBV27	TRBJ1-6	few	-	TGTGCCAGCAGTCTCGGGACGGCGAGCTATAATTCACCCCTCCACTTT	CASSLGTASYNSPLHF
16	TRBV10-3	TRBJ2-5	-	-	TGTGCCATCAGTGAGGATTTCGGGGGCCTCCAAGAGACCCAGTACTTC	CAISEDFGGLQETQYF
14	TRBV27	TRBJ1-5	-	-	TGTGCCAGCAGTTTCGGGGGCGCTGGGCAGCCCCAGCATTTT	CASSFGGAGQPQHF
13	TRBV19	TRBJ2-1	-	TRBD2	TGTGCCAGTACTAGCGGGAACTACAATGAGCAGTTCTTC	CASTSGNYNEQFF
13	TRBV29-1	TRBJ1-2	-	TRBD1	TGCAGCGTTCCCGACAGGGAGGGTTATGGCTACACCTTC	CSVPDREGYGYTF
13	TRBV5-4	TRBJ2-5	-	-	TGTGCCAGCAGCTCGACGGAGGGCTTGGCCCAGTACTTC	CASSSTEGLAQYF
13	TRBV6-6	TRBJ1-1	-	-	TGTGCCAGCACTTGGGACACCCACACTGAAGCTTTCTTT	CASTWDTHTEAFF
13	TRBV4-1	TRBJ1-5	-	-	TGCGCCAGCAGCCACGGGACTCGGCAGCCCCAGCATTTT	CASSHGTRQPQHF
15	TRBV5-1	TRBJ2-1	-	TRBD2	TGCGCCAGCAGCTCGGGACTAGCGGGAGTCCATGAGCAGTTCTTC	CASSSGLAGVHEQFF
14	TRBV4-1	TRBJ1-1	-	-	TGCGCCAGCAGCCCACAACAGGGGAACACTGAAGCTTTCTTT	CASSPQQGNTEAFF
15	TRBV5-1	TRBJ2-7	-	TRBD2	TGCGCCAGCAGCACTTCTAGCGGGGGGGCCTACGAGCAGTACTTC	CASSTSSGGAYEQYF
12	TRBV28	TRBJ1-1	-	-	TGTGCCAGCAGTCCCGGGACGGATGAAGCTTTCTTT	CASSPGTDEAFF
14	TRBV27	TRBJ1-1	-	TRBD1	TGTGCCAGCAGTTTCGGGACAGGGGTGACTGAAGCTTTCTTT	CASSFGTGVTEAFF
18	TRBV4-1	TRBJ2-6	-	-	TGCGCCAGCAGCCCGCTTTGGGTAGGGGACCCTGGGGCCAACGTCCTGACTTTC	CASSPLWVGDPGANVLTF
14	TRBV19	TRBJ1-5	-	-	TGTGCCAGTAAAGACCGACAGGAATACCAGCCCCAGCATTTT	CASKDRQEYQPQHF
13	TRBV27	TRBJ1-4	-	-	TGTGCCAGCAGCCCCGGCGGAGGTCTCAAACTGTTTTTT	CASSPGGGLKLFF
15	TRBV10-3	TRBJ2-3	-	-	TGTGCCATCAGTCAACAGGGAGGCAGCACAGATACGCAGTATTTT	CAISQQGGSTDTQYF
18	TRBV12-5	TRBJ2-6	-	-	TGTGCTAGTGGTTTTACTAGGGAGGATCTCTCTGGGGCCAACGTCCTGACTTTC	CASGFTREDLSGANVLTF
16	TRBV19	TRBJ2-1	-	-	TGTGCCAGTACCCCCACCCCCGGAGGGGCCCACAATGAGCAGTTCTTC	CASTPTPGGAHNEQFF
15	TRBV2	TRBJ1-2	-	-	TGTGCCAGCAGCGGCCAGATTTTAGATAACTATGGCTACACCTTC	CASSGQILDNYGYTF
17	TRBV27	TRBJ2-3	-	TRBD2	TGTGCCAGCAGTCGAGAGGGACTAGCGGGGGGTACAGATACGCAGTATTTT	CASSREGLAGGTDTQYF
16	TRBV9	TRBJ2-2	-	TRBD1	TGTGCCAGCAGCCACGCCGGGACAGGGAACACCGGGGAGCTGTTTTTT	CASSHAGTGNTGELFF
16	TRBV18	TRBJ2-2	-	-	TGTGCCAGCTCAGCCTACCGGGACACTAACACCGGGGAGCTGTTTTTT	CASSAYRDTNTGELFF
12	TRBV25-1	TRBJ2-3	-	-	TGTGCCAGCAACACCGGAACAGATACGCAGTATTTT	CASNTGTDTQYF
16	TRBV4-3	TRBJ1-2	-	-	TGCGCCAGCAGCCAAGATATCGCAGGGACGCTGGATGGCTACACCTTC	CASSQDIAGTLDGYTF
15	TRBV7-9	TRBJ2-7	-	TRBD2	TGTGCCAGCAGCTTAACTAGCGGGCTGTCCTTAGAGCAGTACTTC	CASSLTSGLSLEQYF
15	TRBV28	TRBJ2-7	-	TRBD2	TGTGCCAGCAGTCCGACCCCTGGGACTAGAGACGAGCAGTACTTC	CASSPTPGTRDEQYF
15	TRBV30	TRBJ1-2	-	TRBD1	TGTGCCTGGATGATACAGGGGGCGAACAACTATGGCTACACCTTC	CAWMIQGANNYGYTF
12	TRBV7-9	TRBJ2-5	-	-	TGTGCCAGCAGCTTATTCCAAGAGACCCAGTACTTC	CASSLFQETQYF